These T cell receptor beta chains were read from a single sample in a study of cytomegalovirus exposure and HLA in healthy donors. TCRdb keeps only in-frame clones here, not all; method: immunoSEQ multiplex PCR. Of 80,000 to 95,000 clones in the sample, roughly 92% are singletons; the top ten hold 1% to 1.4%. Source material: PBMCs. These receptor sequences come from a woman aged 25 to 39 in good health and CMV-seropositive. Each CDR3 is given with its conserved first and last residue. Each record gives: D gene, V gene, clone size, J gene, CDR3 length, CDR3 DNA, CDR3 protein. D genes are given only for firm matches. The size entry is marked missing in some rows and otherwise reads once, few, many or a size class.

TRBD2	TRBV2	NA	TRBJ2-5	13	TGTGCCAGCAGGGAGACTAGCGGGACGGCCCAGTACTTC	CASRETSGTAQYF
NA	TRBV19	NA	TRBJ2-2	15	TGTGCCAGTAGTTCGGGAGTCTTTGGGGCCGGGGAGCTGTTTTTT	CASSSGVFGAGELFF
TRBD2	TRBV30	NA	TRBJ2-7	18	TGTGCCTGGAGTGTATTAGAGCTAGCGGGAGGGCCTCTCTACGAGCAGTACTTC	CAWSVLELAGGPLYEQYF
NA	TRBV18	NA	TRBJ2-5	13	TGTGCCAGCTCACCACGGGGCAGGGAGACCCAGTACTTC	CASSPRGRETQYF
NA	TRBV19	NA	TRBJ1-1	15	TGTGCCAGTAGGCATCCGGGACTTACGAACACTGAAGCTTTCTTT	CASRHPGLTNTEAFF
TRBD1	TRBV4-3	NA	TRBJ2-7	12	TGCGCCAGCAGCCAAAGGACAGGGAGGTTACACTTC	CASSQRTGRLHF
TRBD2	TRBV7-9	NA	TRBJ2-1	17	TGTGCCAGCCAGCCGGGACTAGCGGGCCCCCCCGCCAATGAGCAGTTCTTC	CASQPGLAGPPANEQFF
NA	TRBV28	NA	TRBJ2-7	13	TGTGCCAGCACCCCGCCCGGGGGTTACGAGCAGTACTTC	CASTPPGGYEQYF
NA	TRBV11-2	NA	TRBJ1-1	11	TGTGCCAGCAGCTTAACTACTGAAGCTTTCTTT	CASSLTTEAFF
TRBD2	TRBV5-1	NA	TRBJ2-1	22	TGCGCCAGCAGCTTGGACATAAGAAGGGAGGGATTCAAAGCGGGAGGGCGATATGAGCAGTTCTTC	CASSLDIRREGFKAGGRYEQFF
TRBD2	TRBV10-2	NA	TRBJ2-1	16	TGCGCCAGCAGTAACTACGGGAGGAGCTCCTACAATGAGCAGTTCTTC	CASSNYGRSSYNEQFF
NA	TRBV18	NA	TRBJ2-6	19	TGTGCCAGCTCACCACCGGCGGCCGAAGGCCGCTCTGGGGCCAACGTCCTGACTTTC	CASSPPAAEGRSGANVLTF
TRBD2	TRBV6-1	once	TRBJ2-1	13	TGTGCCAGCAGTGGCGGGAGGGCCGGTGAGCAGTTCTTC	CASSGGRAGEQFF
NA	TRBV7-2	NA	TRBJ1-1	13	TGTGCCAGCAGCTTACGGCGGGACACTGAAGCTTTCTTT	CASSLRRDTEAFF
NA	TRBV5-4	NA	TRBJ2-3	14	TGTGCCAGCAGCTTGGTTTCTTACACAGATACGCAGTATTTT	CASSLVSYTDTQYF
TRBD2	TRBV7-2	NA	TRBJ2-7	15	TGTGCCAGCAGCTTAGCAGCGGGGAGCTGGTACGAGCAGTACTTC	CASSLAAGSWYEQYF
NA	TRBV5-1	NA	TRBJ2-5	12	TGCGCCAGCAGCTTGGCCGCGGAGACCCAGTACTTC	CASSLAAETQYF
NA	TRBV2	NA	TRBJ1-2	12	TGTGCCAGCAGTAAAATTACAGGTGGATACACCTTC	CASSKITGGYTF
NA	TRBV5-6	NA	TRBJ2-1	12	TGTGCCAGCAGCCCGGGGGACAATGAGCAGTTCTTC	CASSPGDNEQFF
TRBD1	TRBV14	NA	TRBJ1-2	18	TGTGCCAGCAGCCAAAGGAGCTCCGGGACAGGGGGAGCTTATGGCTACACCTTC	CASSQRSSGTGGAYGYTF
NA	TRBV6-5	NA	TRBJ2-7	14	TGTGCCAGCAGTTACTCGCCAGGGAGGTACGAGCAGTACTTC	CASSYSPGRYEQYF
TRBD1	TRBV10-3	NA	TRBJ2-2	15	TGTGCCATCAGAACCGGGACAGGCGAGGTCGGGGAGCTGTTTTTT	CAIRTGTGEVGELFF
NA	TRBV5-6	NA	TRBJ1-5	15	TGTGCCAGCAGCTTGAGGGGGTTCGGCAATCAGCCCCAGCATTTT	CASSLRGFGNQPQHF
NA	TRBV19	NA	TRBJ2-5	15	TGTGCCAGTAGTATGGGCGGGCGGATTAAAGAGACCCAGTACTTC	CASSMGGRIKETQYF
TRBD2	TRBV30	NA	TRBJ2-7	15	TGTGCCTGGAGTGTAAAGCTCCTAGCGGGATACGAGCAGTACTTC	CAWSVKLLAGYEQYF
TRBD2	TRBV2	NA	TRBJ2-2	15	TGTGCCAGCATCTTAAGACTAGCGGGAGTTGCGGAGCTGTTTTTT	CASILRLAGVAELFF
TRBD1	TRBV11-2	NA	TRBJ1-1	14	TGTGCCGGCAGCATGACAGGGGCGAACACTGAAGCTTTCTTT	CAGSMTGANTEAFF
NA	TRBV11-2	NA	TRBJ1-1	15	TGTGCCAGCAGCCCGTATGACACCCTGAACACTGAAGCTTTCTTT	CASSPYDTLNTEAFF
TRBD1	TRBV12-5	NA	TRBJ2-7	15	TGTGCTAGGTTGTTACAGGGGTGGGAATCCTACGAGCAGTACTTC	CARLLQGWESYEQYF
TRBD2	TRBV19	NA	TRBJ2-7	13	TGTGCCAGTAGTATTAGCGGGGTCCACGAGCAGTACTTC	CASSISGVHEQYF
NA	TRBV30	NA	TRBJ2-1	14	TGTGCCTGGAGAAAAGGGGGCTCCTACAATGAGCAGTTCTTC	CAWRKGGSYNEQFF
TRBD1	TRBV14	NA	TRBJ2-2	18	TGTGCCAGCAGCCAATGGACAGGGGGTCAACGGAACACCGGGGAGCTGTTTTTT	CASSQWTGGQRNTGELFF
NA	TRBV10-3	NA	TRBJ1-3	13	TGTGCCATAACAGGGTCGTCTGGAAACACCATATATTTT	CAITGSSGNTIYF
NA	TRBV7-2	NA	TRBJ2-7	13	TGTGCCAGCAGCGCACCAGTCAGCTACGAGCAGTACTTC	CASSAPVSYEQYF
NA	TRBV5-8	NA	TRBJ2-5	12	TGTGCCAGCAGCGGGCGAGTTGGGACCCAGTACTTC	CASSGRVGTQYF
NA	TRBV7-2	NA	TRBJ1-1	13	TGTGCCAGCAGCTTATGGCCCGAGACAGAAGCTTTCTTT	CASSLWPETEAFF
NA	TRBV9	NA	TRBJ1-4	14	TGTGCCAGCAGCGGGGCGGGGACTAATGAAAAACTGTTTTTT	CASSGAGTNEKLFF
TRBD2	TRBV30	NA	TRBJ2-5	14	TGTGCCTGGGGGAGCGGGGGAGGTGTGAAGACCCAGTACTTC	CAWGSGGGVKTQYF
TRBD1	TRBV5-1	NA	TRBJ1-2	12	TGCGCCAGCAGACAGGGGTTCGATGGCTACACCTTC	CASRQGFDGYTF
NA	TRBV28	NA	TRBJ2-1	17	TGTGCCAGCAGAACGGTGGGGCTGGTGAGACTCCACAATGAGCAGTTCTTC	CASRTVGLVRLHNEQFF
TRBD1	TRBV11-2	NA	TRBJ2-5	15	TGTGCCAGCAGCCCCGGTGGGACAGCCCAAGAGACCCAGTACTTC	CASSPGGTAQETQYF
TRBD1	TRBV9	NA	TRBJ1-4	15	TGTGCCAGCAGCGTGGGGGACAGGGCCGCAGAAAAACTGTTTTTT	CASSVGDRAAEKLFF
TRBD1	TRBV7-9	NA	TRBJ2-7	15	TGTGCCAGCAGCGCGGTGCAGGGGGTATCCTACGAGCAGTACTTC	CASSAVQGVSYEQYF
NA	TRBV10-2	NA	TRBJ2-1	13	TGCGCCAGCAGTGACCAGGGTTACAATGAGCAGTTCTTC	CASSDQGYNEQFF